This TCR beta chain appears in the sequencing data of a study of blood T cell repertoires in COVID-19. Study details: Sources were T cells, B-cell-depleted T cells, or PBMCs; the material itself was cDNA or gDNA.

The repertoire was sequenced with immunoSEQ multiplex PCR; TCRdb's copy has only in-frame clones and lacks some. The table includes roughly 180,000 clones, about 78% detected once. V shed 1 base and J shed 9 bases, with 12 bases lying between them. The CDR3 runs to 13 residues. From germline, CDR1 is SGHTA and CDR2 FQGNSA. Sequencing input: peripheral blood. This chain joins TRBV7-2 and TRBJ1-2; D remains ambiguous. The sequence was obtained from a woman between 45 and 65 years old with active or convalescent COVID-19. CDR3 in DNA: TGTGCCAGCAGCTTAGGGCAGGTTAGAAGCTACACCTTC. The encoded protein is CASSLGQVRSYTF.